A single sample is the source of the 7 T cell receptor beta chains below, sequenced in a study of cytomegalovirus exposure and HLA in healthy donors. Primers included in the PCR were 60 Vbeta and 13 Jbeta primers. Sequencing was performed with immunoSEQ multiplex PCR; in TCRdb, only in-frame clones are kept and a portion is missing. The sample has roughly 130,000 clones, roughly 82% seen once; the top ten hold approximately 10%. Sequenced input: PBMCs. Receptors originate from a male donor in good health and CMV-seropositive.

V is TRBV5-1 and J is TRBJ2-5; 12 bases agree with TRBD1. This CDR3 is 16 amino acids long. Germline-derived CDR1 and CDR2 are SGHRS and YFSETQ. With V trimmed by 0 bases and J by 5 bases, 5 bases remained unmatched. The CDR3 here is CASSLATGTGGETQYF. The CDR3 bases are TGCGCCAGCAGCTTGGCCACCGGGACAGGGGGCGAGACCCAGTACTTC.

Of note for this clone: Germline is not matched at one junction end, which may reflect a read error. The chain joins TRBV4-3 to TRBJ2-3; TRBD2 might be the D (6 bases). Germline values: CDR1 LGHNA, CDR2 YSLEER. There are 17 residues in the CDR3. The CDR3 here is CVSSQDGSGDHTDTQYF. The CDR3 DNA is TGCGTCAGCAGCCAAGATGGGTCGGGGGATCACACAGATACGCAGTATTTT.

In its sample, this clone was seen a few times. One end of the junction varies from germline; a read error may be responsible. This chain links TRBV7-7 with TRBJ2-3; 12 nucleotides match TRBD2. Per the germline V gene, CDR1 is SSHAT and CDR2 is FNYEAQ (reference sequence). This CDR3 contains 14 residues. CDR3 nucleotides: TGTGCTAGCAGCTTTGGGACTAGCGGGGATACGCAGTATTTT. Amino acid sequence: CASSFGTSGDTQYF.

The chain links TRBV7-2 to TRBJ2-3; the match to TRBD2 covers 13 bases. Germline CDR1 reads SGHTA; CDR2 reads FQGNSA. V was clipped by 4 bases and J by 4 bases; unmatched bases: 2. This CDR3 region has 15 residues. CDR3 in DNA: TGTGCCAGCAGCTGGACTAGCGGGAGTCCAGATACGCAGTATTTT. This gives the protein CASSWTSGSPDTQYF. The full variable domain, with the rest looked up from reference TRBV7-2 and TRBJ2-3, is GAGVSQSPSNKVTEKGKDVELRCDPISGHTALYWYRQSLGQGLEFLIYFQGNSAPDKSGLPSDRFSAERTGGSVSTLTIQRTQQEDSAVYLCASSWTSGSPDTQYFGPGTRLTVL.

The V gene is TRBV28, the J gene TRBJ2-1; the match to TRBD1 covers 8 bases. The CDR3 is 16 residues long. In germline, CDR1 is MDHEN, CDR2 SYDVKM. The V gene end was trimmed by 2 bases and the J gene end by 10 bases; junction bases not matched to a gene: 13. This CDR3 reads CASSLGAGGLNMEQFF. In DNA, the CDR3 is TGTGCCAGCAGTTTAGGGGCAGGGGGCCTCAATATGGAGCAGTTCTTC.

This clone was seen only a few times. This chain connects TRBV7-9 to TRBJ2-2, with 12 bases aligning to TRBD2. The CDR3 extends over 16 amino acids. With 5 bases clipped from V and 7 bases from J, the junction kept 8 bases outside the gene matches. Germline V gene sequence: CDR1 SEHNR, CDR2 FQNEAQ (reference sequence). This CDR3 reads CASSPSGRAPGGELFF. CDR3 nucleotides: TGTGCCAGCAGCCCTAGCGGGAGGGCCCCCGGCGGGGAGCTGTTTTTT.

The sample holds one count of this clone. The chain recombines TRBV9 with TRBJ2-1, with 7 bases that match TRBD2. Trimming removed 5 bases from V and 1 base from J; junction bases left unmatched: 12. The germline CDR1 and CDR2 sequences are SGDLS and YYNGEE. This CDR3 contains 17 residues. The CDR3: CASSFTARLASYNEQFF. The CDR3 DNA sequence: TGTGCCAGCAGTTTTACAGCCCGACTAGCATCCTACAATGAGCAGTTCTTC.